This T cell receptor beta chain came from a study of T cells in Graves' hyperthyroidism and ophthalmopathy. Regarding the study as a whole: Model predictions of ophthalmopathy came a median approximately 6 months before onset.

TCR beta CDR3 regions were amplified from RNA. First-round RT-PCR of the TCR CDR3 relied on the HTBI primer set. Using its own MiXCR run on the multiplex PCR reads, TCRdb lists one record per CDR3 protein. Altogether hundreds of thousands of distinct CDR3 sequences are present, approximately 15% being singletons, with the ten largest covering about 17%. After removal of 3 bases from V and 6 bases from J, the junction contained 5 bases not matched to a gene. Per germline, CDR1 LGHDT and CDR2 YNNKEL (reference sequence). The CDR3 is 14 amino acids. This clonotype was detected many times. Its specificity is not known.

Sample: blood. The TCR was taken from a woman in her late teens or twenties with Graves' hyperthyroidism. The V and J genes are TRBV3-1 and TRBJ2-1; TRBD1 matches at 7 bases. The CDR3 reads CASSHRGLPNEQFF. The CDR3 nucleotides are TGTGCCAGCAGCCACAGGGGGTTACCCAATGAGCAGTTCTTC.